The source of this T cell receptor beta chain is a study of cytomegalovirus exposure and HLA in healthy donors. PCR primers comprised 60 Vbeta and 13 Jbeta primers. Repertoires were generated with immunoSEQ multiplex PCR, while TCRdb's copy carries only in-frame clones and drops some. This sample has about 120,000 clones, with roughly 79% found just once. This CDR3 is built from 16 residues. In germline, CDR1 is MNHEY, CDR2 SMNVEV (reference sequence). V gave up 4 bases and J gave up 2 bases; unmatched junction bases: 11. In the case of this clone: What it binds is unknown.

Findings and caveats of the study: Some V segments, TRBV6-2 and TRBV6-3 among them, were indistinguishable and were therefore excluded.

This receptor was taken from a woman aged 25-40 years in good health and CMV-seronegative. Sequencing input: PBMCs. The chain recombines TRBV27 with TRBJ2-7, with 7 bases identical to TRBD2. CDR3: CASSSQDWGGTYEQYF. CDR3 in DNA: TGTGCCAGCAGTTCCCAGGACTGGGGGGGTACCTACGAGCAGTACTTC.